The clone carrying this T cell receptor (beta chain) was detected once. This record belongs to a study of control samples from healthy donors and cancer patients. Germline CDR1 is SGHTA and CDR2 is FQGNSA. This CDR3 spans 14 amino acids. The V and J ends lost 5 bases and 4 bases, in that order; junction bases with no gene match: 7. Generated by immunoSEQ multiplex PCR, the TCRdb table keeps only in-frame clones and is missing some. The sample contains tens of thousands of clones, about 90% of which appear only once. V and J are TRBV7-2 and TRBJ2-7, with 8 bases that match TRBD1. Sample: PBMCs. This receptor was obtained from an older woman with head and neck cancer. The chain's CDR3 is CASSSRGRIYEQYF. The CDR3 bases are TGTGCCAGCAGCAGCAGGGGGCGCATATACGAGCAGTACTTC. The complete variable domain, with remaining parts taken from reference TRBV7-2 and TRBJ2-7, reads GAGVSQSPSNKVTEKGKDVELRCDPISGHTALYWYRQSLGQGLEFLIYFQGNSAPDKSGLPSDRFSAERTGGSVSTLTIQRTQQEDSAVYLCASSSRGRIYEQYFGPGTRLTVT.